Reported below is one T cell receptor (beta chain). This record belongs to a study of cytomegalovirus exposure and HLA in healthy donors. Repertoires were generated with immunoSEQ multiplex PCR, while TCRdb's copy carries only in-frame clones and drops some. The repertoire holds tens of thousands of clones, over 85% seen once, with about 2.1% in the top ten. The ends lost 0 bases at V and 4 bases at J; junction bases unmatched: 8. The CDR3 spans 17 residues. Germline V CDR1 and CDR2: PRHDT, FYEKMQ (reference sequence). From the 120-subject validation cohort, which was separate from the approximately 700-subject first cohort, the donors were drawn.

The material sequenced was PBMCs. The chain joins TRBV13 to TRBJ2-2, with TRBD1 identical over 7 bases. The source is a woman aged 18-35 years in good health and CMV-seronegative. The CDR3 spells CASSLGNRGRVTGELFF. CDR3 bases: TGTGCCAGCAGCTTAGGGAACAGGGGTAGAGTCACCGGGGAGCTGTTTTTT.